This T cell receptor beta chain was captured in a study of a mutant IDH1 vaccine in newly diagnosed glioma. Study-level background: Pretreatment consisted of radiotherapy, temozolomide, or both, with most receiving both. Study findings and constraints: Among top peripheral T cell clonotypes, changes seemed unrelated to pseudoprogression. Immune responses induced by the vaccine were seen in 93.3% of patients, spanning multiple MHC alleles.

CDR3 size: 15 residues. V shed 3 bases and J shed 2 bases, with 13 bases lying between them. The germline CDR1 and CDR2 sequences are MGHRA and YSYEKL. Noted time point: week 35, safety follow-up. Every vaccination contained 300 ug of the mutant IDH1 20-mer peptide and was paired with topical imiquimod. Data came from immunoSEQ multiplex PCR; TCRdb stores just in-frame clones and leaves some out. This sample yields about 40,000 clones, of which roughly four fifths are seen a single time; over 4.5% belongs to the top ten. Note on this clone: As yet, its antigen is unknown.

The TCR comes from a woman aged 50 to 65 with glioma. The sequences come from PBMCs, collected from a glioma patient whose treatment included an IDH1 peptide vaccine. The chain carries TRBV4-1 and TRBJ1-1; D gene uncertain. CDR3 nucleotides: TGCGCCAGCAGCCACTCCCAACGGGCTAACACTGAAGCTTTCTTT. It translates to CASSHSQRANTEAFF.